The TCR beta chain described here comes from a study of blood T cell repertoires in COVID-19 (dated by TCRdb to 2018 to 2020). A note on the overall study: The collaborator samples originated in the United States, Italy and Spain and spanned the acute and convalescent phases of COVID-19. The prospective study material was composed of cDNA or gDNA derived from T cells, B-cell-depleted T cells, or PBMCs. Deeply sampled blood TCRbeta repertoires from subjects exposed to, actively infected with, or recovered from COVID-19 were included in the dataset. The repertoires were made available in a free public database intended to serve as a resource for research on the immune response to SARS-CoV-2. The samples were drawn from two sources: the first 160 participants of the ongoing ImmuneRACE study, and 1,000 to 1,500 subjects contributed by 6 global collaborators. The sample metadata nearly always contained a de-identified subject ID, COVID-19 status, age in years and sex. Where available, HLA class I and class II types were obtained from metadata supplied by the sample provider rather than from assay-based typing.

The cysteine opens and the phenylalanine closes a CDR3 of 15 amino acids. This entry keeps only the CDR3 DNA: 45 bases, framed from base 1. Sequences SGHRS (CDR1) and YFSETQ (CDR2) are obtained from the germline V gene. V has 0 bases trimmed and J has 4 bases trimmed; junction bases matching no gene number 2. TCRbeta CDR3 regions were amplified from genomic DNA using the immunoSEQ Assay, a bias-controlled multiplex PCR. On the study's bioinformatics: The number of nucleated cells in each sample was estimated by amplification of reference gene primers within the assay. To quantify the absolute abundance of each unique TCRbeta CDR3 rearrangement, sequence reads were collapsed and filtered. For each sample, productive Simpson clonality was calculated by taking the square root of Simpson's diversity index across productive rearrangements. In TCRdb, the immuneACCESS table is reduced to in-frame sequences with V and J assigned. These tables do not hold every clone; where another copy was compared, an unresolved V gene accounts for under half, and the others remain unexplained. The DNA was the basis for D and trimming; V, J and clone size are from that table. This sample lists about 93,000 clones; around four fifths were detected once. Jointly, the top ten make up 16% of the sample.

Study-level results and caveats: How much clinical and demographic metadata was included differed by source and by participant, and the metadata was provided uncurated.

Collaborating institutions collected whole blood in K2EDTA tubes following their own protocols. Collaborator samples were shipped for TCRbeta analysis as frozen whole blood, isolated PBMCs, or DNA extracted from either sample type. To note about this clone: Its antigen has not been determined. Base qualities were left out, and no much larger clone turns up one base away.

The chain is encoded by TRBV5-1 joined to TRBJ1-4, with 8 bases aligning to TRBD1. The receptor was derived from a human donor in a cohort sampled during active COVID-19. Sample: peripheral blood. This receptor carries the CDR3 CASSLDGQGNEKLFF. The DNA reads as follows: TGCGCCAGCAGCTTGGATGGACAGGGTAATGAAAAACTGTTTTTT.